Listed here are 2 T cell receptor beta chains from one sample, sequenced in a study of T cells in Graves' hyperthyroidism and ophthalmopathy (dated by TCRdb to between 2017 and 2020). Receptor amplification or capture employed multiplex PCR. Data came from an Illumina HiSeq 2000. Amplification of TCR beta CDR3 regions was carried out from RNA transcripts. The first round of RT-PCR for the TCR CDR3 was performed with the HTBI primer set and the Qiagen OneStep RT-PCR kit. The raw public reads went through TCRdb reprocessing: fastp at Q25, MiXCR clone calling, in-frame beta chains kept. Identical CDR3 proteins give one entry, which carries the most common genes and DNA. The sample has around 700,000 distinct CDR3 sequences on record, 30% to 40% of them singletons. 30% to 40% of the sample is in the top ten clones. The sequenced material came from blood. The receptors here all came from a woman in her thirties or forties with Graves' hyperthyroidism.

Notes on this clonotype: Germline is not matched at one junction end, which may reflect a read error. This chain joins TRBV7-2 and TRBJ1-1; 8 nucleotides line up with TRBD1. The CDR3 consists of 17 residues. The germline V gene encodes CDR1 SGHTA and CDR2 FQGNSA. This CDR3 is CASSQVGSGGLHTEAFF. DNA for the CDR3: TGCGCCAGCAGCCAAGTCGGATCAGGGGGCTTACACACTGAAGCTTTCTTT.

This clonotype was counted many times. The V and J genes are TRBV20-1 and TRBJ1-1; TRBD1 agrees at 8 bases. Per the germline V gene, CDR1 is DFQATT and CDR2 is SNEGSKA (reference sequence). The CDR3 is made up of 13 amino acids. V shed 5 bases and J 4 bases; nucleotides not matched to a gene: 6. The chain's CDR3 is CSAYRTGGTEAFF. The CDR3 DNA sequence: TGCAGTGCTTATCGTACAGGGGGCACTGAAGCTTTCTTT.